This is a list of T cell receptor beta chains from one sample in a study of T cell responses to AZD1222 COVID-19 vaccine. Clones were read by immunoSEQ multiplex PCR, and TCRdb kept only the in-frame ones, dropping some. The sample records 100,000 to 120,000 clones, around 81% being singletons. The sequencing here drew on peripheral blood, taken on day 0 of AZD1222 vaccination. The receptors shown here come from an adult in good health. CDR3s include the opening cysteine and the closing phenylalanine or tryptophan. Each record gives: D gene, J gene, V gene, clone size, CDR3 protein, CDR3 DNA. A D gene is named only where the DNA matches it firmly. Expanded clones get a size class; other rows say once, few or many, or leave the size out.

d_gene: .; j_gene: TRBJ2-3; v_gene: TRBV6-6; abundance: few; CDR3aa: CASSYVGLDTQYF; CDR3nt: TGTGCCAGCAGTTATGTTGGCCTGGATACGCAGTATTTT
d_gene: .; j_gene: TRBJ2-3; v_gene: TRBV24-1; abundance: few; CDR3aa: CATSHPGTDTQYF; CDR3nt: TGTGCCACCAGTCATCCGGGCACAGATACGCAGTATTTT
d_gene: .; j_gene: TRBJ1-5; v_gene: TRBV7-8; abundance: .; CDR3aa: CASSLGRRPNQPQHF; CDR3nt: TGTGCCAGCAGCTTAGGTCGGAGACCGAATCAGCCCCAGCATTTT
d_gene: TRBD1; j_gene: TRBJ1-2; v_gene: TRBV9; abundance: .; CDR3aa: CASSVGQGRGANYGYTF; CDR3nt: TGTGCCAGCAGCGTCGGACAGGGAAGAGGTGCTAACTATGGCTACACCTTC
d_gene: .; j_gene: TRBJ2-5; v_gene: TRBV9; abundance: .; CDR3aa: CASSVGSFQETQYF; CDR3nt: TGTGCCAGCAGCGTAGGGAGTTTCCAAGAGACCCAGTACTTC
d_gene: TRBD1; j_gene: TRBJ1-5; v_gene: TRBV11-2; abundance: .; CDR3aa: CASSPNRGNQPQHF; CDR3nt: TGTGCCAGCAGCCCCAACAGGGGTAATCAGCCCCAGCATTTT
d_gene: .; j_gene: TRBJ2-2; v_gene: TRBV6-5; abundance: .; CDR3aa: CASRVFLAGELFF; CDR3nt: TGTGCCAGCAGGGTTTTCCTAGCCGGGGAGCTGTTTTTT
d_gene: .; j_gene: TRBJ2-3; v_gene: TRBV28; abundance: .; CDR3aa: CASRFGDTQYF; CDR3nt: TGTGCCAGCAGATTTGGTGATACGCAGTATTTT
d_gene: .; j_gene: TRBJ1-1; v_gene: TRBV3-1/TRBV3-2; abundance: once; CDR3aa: CASSRRDTEAFF; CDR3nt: TGTGCCAGCAGCCGAAGAGACACTGAAGCTTTCTTT
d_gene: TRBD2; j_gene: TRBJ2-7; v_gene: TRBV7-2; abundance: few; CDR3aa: CASSSTPGLASEQYF; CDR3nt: TGTGCCAGCAGTTCAACGCCGGGACTAGCGAGCGAGCAGTACTTC
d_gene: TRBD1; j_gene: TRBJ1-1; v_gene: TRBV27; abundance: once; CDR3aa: CASAGQGPTEAFF; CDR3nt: TGTGCCAGCGCCGGACAGGGACCAACTGAAGCTTTCTTT
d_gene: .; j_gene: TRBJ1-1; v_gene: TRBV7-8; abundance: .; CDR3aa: CASSLALGRNTEAFF; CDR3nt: TGTGCCAGCAGCTTAGCGCTTGGACGGAACACTGAAGCTTTCTTT
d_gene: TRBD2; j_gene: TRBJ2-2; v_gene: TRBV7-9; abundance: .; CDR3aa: CASSSWGSGGNTGELFF; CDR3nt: TGTGCCAGCAGCTCCTGGGGGAGCGGGGGGAACACCGGGGAGCTGTTTTTT
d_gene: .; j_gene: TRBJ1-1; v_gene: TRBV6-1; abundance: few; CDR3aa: CASSEAWGTIGNTEAFF; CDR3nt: TGTGCCAGCAGTGAAGCGTGGGGGACAATCGGGAACACTGAAGCTTTCTTT
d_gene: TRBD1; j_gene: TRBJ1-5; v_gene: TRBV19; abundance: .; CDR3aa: CASSILGGSNQPQHF; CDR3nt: TGTGCCAGTAGTATCTTAGGGGGCAGCAATCAGCCCCAGCATTTT
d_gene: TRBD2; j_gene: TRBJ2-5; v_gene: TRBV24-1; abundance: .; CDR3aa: CATSDPTGTRGTWLETQYF; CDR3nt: TGTGCCACCAGTGATCCGACCGGGACTAGAGGAACGTGGTTGGAGACCCAGTACTTC
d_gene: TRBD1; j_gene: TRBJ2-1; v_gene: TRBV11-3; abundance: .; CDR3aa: CASSSLTGVGEQFF; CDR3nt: TGTGCCAGCAGCTCCCTTACAGGGGTAGGCGAGCAGTTCTTC